A selection of T cell receptor beta chains follows, all from one sample in a study of response to subunit inactivated influenza vaccine. Each CDR3 protein gets one entry after TCRdb re-called the RT-PCR reads with MiXCR. The profile shows over 400,000 distinct CDR3 sequences, about 10% of them singletons. The sequences come from PBMCs from blood, collected more than 35 days after vaccination. The receptors originated from a middle-aged man who received an inactivated influenza vaccine. Each CDR3 is given with its conserved first and last residue. The D gene is left open where the match is weak. Clone size is not always given. Where it is, it says once, few, many or a class for expanded clones.

TRBJ1-2 - TRBV7-2 few CASSAYSPDPYGYTF TGTGCCAGCAGCGCTTACAGTCCAGATCCCTATGGCTACACCTTC
TRBJ2-7 TRBD2 TRBV5-1 - CASSPPGGSYEQYF TGCGCCAGCAGCCCACCGGGGGGCTCCTACGAGCAGTACTTC
TRBJ2-2 TRBD1 TRBV5-5 - CASSPGQGTTGELFF TGTGCCAGCAGCCCGGGACAGGGAACCACCGGGGAGCTGTTTTTT
TRBJ2-2 - TRBV7-9 - CASSSSGGDTGELFF TGTGCCAGCAGCTCCTCCGGCGGGGACACCGGGGAGCTGTTTTTT
TRBJ2-1 - TRBV7-9 many CASSGWGAERTEQFF TGTGCCAGCAGCGGGTGGGGAGCCGAGAGGACTGAGCAGTTCTTC
TRBJ2-7 TRBD1 TRBV20-1 - CSARLDRAYEQYF TGCAGTGCTAGACTGGACAGGGCCTACGAGCAGTACTTC
TRBJ2-2 - TRBV28 - CASSAAGGLTGELFF TGTGCCAGCAGTGCCGCAGGGGGGTTAACCGGGGAGCTGTTTTTT
TRBJ1-6 - TRBV6-1 few CASRVSENSPLHF TGTGCCAGCCGCGTGTCAGAGAATTCACCCCTCCACTTT
TRBJ2-2 - TRBV6-2/TRBV6-3 few CASSYSQGVGGELFF TGTGCCAGCAGTTACTCACAGGGAGTAGGCGGGGAGCTGTTTTTT
TRBJ2-1 - TRBV7-6 few CASSSPTSGSNEQFF TGTGCCAGCAGCTCCCCAACGTCCGGTTCCAATGAGCAGTTCTTC
TRBJ2-3 - TRBV7-9 few CASSPAGSTDTQYF TGTGCCAGCAGCCCAGCGGGCAGCACAGATACGCAGTATTTT
TRBJ2-4 - TRBV12-3/TRBV12-4 - CANSLGPRNIQYF TGTGCCAACAGTTTGGGGCCGCGAAACATTCAGTACTTC
TRBJ2-3 - TRBV20-1 - CSARGRGHLGDTQYF TGCAGTGCTAGAGGCAGGGGTCATCTCGGAGATACGCAGTATTTT
TRBJ2-7 TRBD2 TRBV20-1 few CSAAGTSAAYEQYF TGCAGTGCTGCCGGGACTAGCGCGGCCTACGAGCAGTACTTC
TRBJ1-4 - TRBV12-3/TRBV12-4 few CASSFRAELFF TGTGCCAGCAGTTTTAGGGCGGAACTGTTTTTT
TRBJ2-1 TRBD2 TRBV20-1 - CSAFTSGRASEQFF TGCAGTGCCTTCACTAGCGGGAGGGCCTCTGAGCAGTTCTTC